This TCR beta chain was recovered during a study of CD8 T cells in Susac syndrome (dated by TCRdb to the late 2010s). Background for the entire study: Among the Susac syndrome patients who were sequenced, clinically active disease was present in 5 or 6 and clinical remission was observed in roughly 8. Susac syndrome patients were therapy-naive, on corticosteroids (some also receiving IVIg), or on IVIg alone at blood withdrawal. The study used repertoire sequencing to test whether antigen drove CD8+ T cell activation and differentiation in Susac syndrome. The study compared CD8+ T cell repertoire clonality among about a dozen healthy donors, roughly 14 Susac syndrome patients and some 16 multiple sclerosis patients.

RNA was extracted using the RNeasy kit, and 0.5 to 1 microgram was reverse transcribed with random hexamers. The immunoSEQ multiplex PCR assay, which covers 54 Vbeta and 13 Jbeta segments, was used to amplify TCR beta CDR3 regions. To correct PCR amplification bias, a synthetic template baseline was used for both primer optimization and computational correction. As for the original processing: Only productive sequences were kept, with reads annotated to V, D and J genes according to IMGT and analyzed in immunoSEQ Analyzer. Clonality was calculated as one minus the Shannon entropy normalized by log2 of the number of productive unique sequences. For each patient and control, public and private clones were evaluated within the 100 most prevalent clones. Clones were defined as Susac-specific when absent from the healthy and MS cohorts, from 1052 published viral clones and from other ImmuneACCESS disease sequences. TCRdb took the public reads, trimmed them with fastp at Q25, ran MiXCR for clone calling and kept in-frame beta chains. For every CDR3 protein sequence, its rows merge into one entry that carries the most common genes and DNA. The V and J calls here are based on TCRdb, not the publication. The sample data list about 190,000 distinct CDR3 sequences, and approximately 95% of these were observed just once. The ten largest clones represent around 0.16% of the sample.

Paper-wide results and their limitations: In the total CD8+ and CD8+ TEMRA repertoires, about 16 and five Susac-specific public clones, respectively, were identified. The number of individuals in the TCR sequencing and HLA analysis was acknowledged as relatively small. Clonal expansion was observed in Susac syndrome CD8+ repertoires, with the highest expansion in CD8+ TEMRA cells and greater expansion in clinically active than in remitting patients.

As regards this clonotype: It lacks a known antigen. No clone much larger than this one lies a single base away; base qualities are absent.

From its cysteine to its phenylalanine, the CDR3 spans 19 amino acids. Just the 57-base CDR3 DNA is kept, in frame starting at base 1. The germline V gene (reference sequence) provides CDR1 SEHNR and CDR2 FQNEAQ. Between the V and J ends, shortened by 0 bases and 0 bases respectively, the junction contains 15 bases. Peripheral blood CD8+ and CD4+ T cells from healthy donors, Susac syndrome patients and multiple sclerosis patients were profiled by high-throughput TCR beta sequencing. The Susac syndrome patients fulfilled recently defined diagnostic criteria for definite or probable disease. Bulk CD8+ and CD4+ T cells were purified magnetically by negative isolation, whereas CD8+ TEMRA cells were enriched by FACS. Blood was collected in EDTA tubes and processed within 24 hours, with PBMCs isolated through density gradient centrifugation. PBMCs intended for TCR sequencing were cryopreserved in liquid nitrogen and thawed later in a water bath at 37 degrees C. A purity of at least 90% was achieved for sorted or isolated CD4+, CD8+ and CD8+ TEMRA cells.

This TCR came from a human donor with Susac syndrome. The material sequenced was CD8+ T cells from PBMCs. The chain couples TRBV7-9 to TRBJ2-6; D gene: possibly TRBD1, on 5 matching bases. The CDR3 amino acid sequence is: CASSLAQGTGVSGANVLTF. Here is the DNA: TGTGCCAGCAGCTTAGCCCAGGGAACAGGAGTCTCTGGGGCCAACGTCCTGACTTTC. The CDR3 plus the reference TRBV7-9 and TRBJ2-6 genes for the other parts give the full variable domain: DTGVSQNPRHKITKRGQNVTFRCDPISEHNRLYWYRQTLGQGPEFLTYFQNEAQLEKSRLLSDRFSAERPKGSFSTLEIQRTEQGDSAMYLCASSLAQGTGVSGANVLTFGAGSRLTVL.